This T cell receptor beta chain was captured by sequencing in a study of cytomegalovirus exposure and HLA in healthy donors. Whole-study context: Roughly 77 million unique TCRs from HLA-typed donors made up an early data release.

Germline-derived CDR1 and CDR2 are LNHDA and SQIVND (reference sequence). The ends were cut back, 5 bases at V and 7 bases at J, with 12 bases in the middle. This CDR3 has 13 amino acids. Both 60 Vbeta primers and 13 Jbeta primers went into the PCR. Repertoires were generated with immunoSEQ multiplex PCR, while TCRdb's copy carries only in-frame clones and drops some. The listing records some 130,000 clones. The source of this sequence is a woman aged 35 to 49 in good health and CMV-seropositive. The V gene is TRBV19, the J gene TRBJ1-5, with D unclear. The sample was PBMCs. The CDR3 bases are TGTGCCAGTAGTGCCACCCGGGTCCAGCCCCAGCATTTT. Residues: CASSATRVQPQHF.